This T cell receptor (beta chain) was sequenced during a study of T cell clonotyping in hematopoietic cell transplantation. Broader study findings: At the given depth, recipient repertoires were over 95% de novo clonotypes. Higher Inverse Simpson Index values in graft donor and pretransplant recipient predicted broader posttransplant TCR diversity. After transplant, recipient diversity fell while pathologically expanded clonotypes grew through day 180. Cells were unsorted, so CD4 and CD8 contributions were not separated.

Remarks on this clone: What it binds is unknown.

Germline lookup yields CDR1 LGHNA and CDR2 YSLEER. The germline V and J ends were trimmed by 0 bases and 4 bases, with 8 bases remaining between them. The CDR3 covers 14 residues. Repertoires were generated with immunoSEQ multiplex PCR, while TCRdb's copy carries only in-frame clones and drops some. The table lists around 25,000 clones, approximately 95% of them singletons. This TCR was recovered from a man over 45 in good health. Some clones in this sample may be carry-over from other donors' samples. This sequence joins TRBV4-3 and TRBJ2-3; D not certain. Sequenced: peripheral blood mononuclear cells. In nucleotides, the CDR3 is TGCGCCAGCAGCCAAGAGATGCTAGCAGATACGCAGTATTTT. The encoded protein is CASSQEMLADTQYF.